This TCR beta chain stems from a study of shared clonotypes between healthy human individuals. The germline CDR1 and CDR2 sequences are MNHEY and SMNVEV (reference sequence). Trimming took off 2 bases at V and 1 base at J, with 3 bases between the two ends. CDR3 length: 13 residues. Here immunoSEQ multiplex PCR was the method, and the copy in TCRdb shows in-frame clones only, minus some. This repertoire shows around 2.1 million clones, under 95% found once; its top ten account for more than 1.5%. There are a few counts of this clone. This same CDR3 is encoded by further DNA sequences in the sample. Terminally differentiated effector memory CD45RA+ cells were excluded by CCR7 positive selection of CD45RO-negative cells.

The sample was naive CD8+ T cells from PBMCs. The genes are TRBV27 and TRBJ1-5, with D unresolved. The sequence derives from a man younger than 30 in good health. Some clones in this sample may be carry-over from other donors' samples. The CDR3: CASSLGSNQPQHF. Written as DNA, the CDR3 is TGTGCCAGCAGTTTAGGAAGCAATCAGCCCCAGCATTTT.